Only one count was recorded for the clone carrying this T cell receptor (beta chain). Libraries were prepared by immunoSEQ multiplex PCR; TCRdb keeps only in-frame clonotypes and omits some of them. The repertoire includes a few hundred thousand clones, around 89% of them detected once, and 3.5% to 4.5% sits in the top ten. The data stem from a study of blood T cell repertoires in COVID-19. CDR1 is SGDLS, CDR2 YYNGEE, per germline. V was pared by 0 bases and J by 7 bases, with 8 bases of the junction left unmatched. CDR3 length: 15 amino acids. Which cohort a participant joined came from the clinical history participants gave.

The chain combines TRBV9 with TRBJ2-7; 9 bases fit TRBD1. This sequence originates from a woman aged 18-29 years with acute COVID-19. The sample was PBMCs or T cells enriched from blood (not recorded which). CDR3 loop: CASSVEGTGYSEQYF. CDR3 nucleotide sequence: TGTGCCAGCAGCGTAGAGGGGACAGGGTATAGTGAGCAGTACTTC.